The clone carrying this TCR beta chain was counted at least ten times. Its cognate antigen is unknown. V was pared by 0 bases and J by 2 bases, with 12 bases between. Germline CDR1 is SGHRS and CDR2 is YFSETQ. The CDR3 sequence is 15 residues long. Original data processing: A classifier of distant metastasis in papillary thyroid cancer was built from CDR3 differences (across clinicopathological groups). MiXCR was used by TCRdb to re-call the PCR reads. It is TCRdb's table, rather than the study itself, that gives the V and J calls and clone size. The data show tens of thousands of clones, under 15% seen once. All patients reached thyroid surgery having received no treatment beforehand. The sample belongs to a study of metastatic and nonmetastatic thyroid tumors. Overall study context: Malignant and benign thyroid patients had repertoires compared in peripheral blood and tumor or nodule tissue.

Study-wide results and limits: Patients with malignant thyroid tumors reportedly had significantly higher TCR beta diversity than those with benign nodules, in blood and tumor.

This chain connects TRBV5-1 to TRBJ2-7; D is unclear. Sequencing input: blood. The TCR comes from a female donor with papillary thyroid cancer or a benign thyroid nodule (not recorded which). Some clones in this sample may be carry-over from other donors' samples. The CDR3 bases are TGCGCCAGCAGCTTGGCCGAGACAAGCACCTACGAGCAGTACTTC. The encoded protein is CASSLAETSTYEQYF.